The present T cell receptor beta chain was sequenced within a study of technical replicates of blood from four donors. CDR1 and CDR2 (germline): ENHRY, SYGVKD. V lost 2 bases, J lost 5 bases, and 2 bases stayed unmatched. The CDR3 has 13 residues. The repertoire was sequenced with immunoSEQ multiplex PCR; TCRdb's copy has only in-frame clones and lacks some. The table lists over 55,000 clones, around 87% of them singletons. The specimen sequenced was PBMCs. The clonotype originates from a human donor in good health. Some clones in this sample may be carry-over from other donors' samples. The V gene is TRBV10-3, the J gene TRBJ2-5, with 7 bases lining up with TRBD1. The CDR3 protein is CAISEGQAETQYF. As DNA, the CDR3 is TGTGCCATCAGTGAGGGACAGGCGGAGACCCAGTACTTC.